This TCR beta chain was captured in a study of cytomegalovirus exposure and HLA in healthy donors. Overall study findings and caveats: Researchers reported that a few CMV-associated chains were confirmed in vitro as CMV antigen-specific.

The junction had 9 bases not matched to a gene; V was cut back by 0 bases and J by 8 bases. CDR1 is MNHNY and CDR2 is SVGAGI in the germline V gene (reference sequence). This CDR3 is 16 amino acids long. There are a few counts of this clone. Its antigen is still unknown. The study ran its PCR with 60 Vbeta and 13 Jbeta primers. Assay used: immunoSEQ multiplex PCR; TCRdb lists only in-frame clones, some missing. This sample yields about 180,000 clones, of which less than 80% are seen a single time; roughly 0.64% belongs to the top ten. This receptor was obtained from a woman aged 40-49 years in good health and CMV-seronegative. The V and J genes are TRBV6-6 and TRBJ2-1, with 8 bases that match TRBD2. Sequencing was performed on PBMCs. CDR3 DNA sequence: TGTGCCAGCAGTTACTCGAGAGCGGGAGTGTCGGATGAGCAGTTCTTC. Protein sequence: CASSYSRAGVSDEQFF.